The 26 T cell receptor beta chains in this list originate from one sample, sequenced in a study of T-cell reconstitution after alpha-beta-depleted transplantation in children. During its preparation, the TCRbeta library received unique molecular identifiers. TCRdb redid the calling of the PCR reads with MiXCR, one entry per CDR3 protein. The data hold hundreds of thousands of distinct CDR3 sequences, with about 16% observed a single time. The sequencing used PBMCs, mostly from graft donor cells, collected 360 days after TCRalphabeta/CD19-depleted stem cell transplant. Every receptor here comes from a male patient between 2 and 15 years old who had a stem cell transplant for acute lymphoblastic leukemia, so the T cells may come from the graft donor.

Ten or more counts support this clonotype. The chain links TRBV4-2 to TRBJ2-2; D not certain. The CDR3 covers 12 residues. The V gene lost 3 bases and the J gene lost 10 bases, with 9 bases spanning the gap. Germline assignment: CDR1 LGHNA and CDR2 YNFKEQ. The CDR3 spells CASSQIVEELFF. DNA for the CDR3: TGTGCCAGCAGCCAGATTGTAGAGGAGCTGTTTTTT.

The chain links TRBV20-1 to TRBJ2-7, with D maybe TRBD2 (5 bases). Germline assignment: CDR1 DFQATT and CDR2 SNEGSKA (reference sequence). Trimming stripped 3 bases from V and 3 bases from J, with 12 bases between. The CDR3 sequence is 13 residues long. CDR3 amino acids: CSASPRTVYEQYF. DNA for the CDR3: TGCAGTGCTAGCCCCAGGACTGTCTACGAGCAGTACTTC.

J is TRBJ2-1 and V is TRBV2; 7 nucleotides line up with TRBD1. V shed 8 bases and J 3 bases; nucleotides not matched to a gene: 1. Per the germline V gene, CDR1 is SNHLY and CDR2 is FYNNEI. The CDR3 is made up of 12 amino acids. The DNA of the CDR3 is TGTGCCAGCCAGGGGGACTACAATGAGCAGTTCTTC. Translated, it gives CASQGDYNEQFF.

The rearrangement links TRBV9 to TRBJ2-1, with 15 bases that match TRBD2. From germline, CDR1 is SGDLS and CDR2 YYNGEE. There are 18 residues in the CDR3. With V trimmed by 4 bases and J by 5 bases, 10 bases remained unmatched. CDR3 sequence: CASSNTLGLAGGNNEQFF. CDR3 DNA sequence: TGTGCCAGCAGCAATACACTGGGACTAGCGGGAGGAAACAATGAGCAGTTCTTC.

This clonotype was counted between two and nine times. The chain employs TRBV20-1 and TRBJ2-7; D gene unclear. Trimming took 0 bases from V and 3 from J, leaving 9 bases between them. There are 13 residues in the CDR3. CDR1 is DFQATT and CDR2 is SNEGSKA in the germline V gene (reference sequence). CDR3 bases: TGCAGTGCTAGAGATCCGGACGGCTACGAGCAGTACTTC. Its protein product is CSARDPDGYEQYF.

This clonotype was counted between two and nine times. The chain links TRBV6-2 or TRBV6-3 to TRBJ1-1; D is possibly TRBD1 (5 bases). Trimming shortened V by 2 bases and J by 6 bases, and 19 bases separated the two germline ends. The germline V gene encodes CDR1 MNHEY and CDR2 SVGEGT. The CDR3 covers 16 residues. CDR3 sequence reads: CASSYAGRGRQAEAFF. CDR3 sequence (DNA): TGTGCCAGCAGTTACGCTGGACGGGGCCGTCAAGCTGAAGCTTTCTTT.

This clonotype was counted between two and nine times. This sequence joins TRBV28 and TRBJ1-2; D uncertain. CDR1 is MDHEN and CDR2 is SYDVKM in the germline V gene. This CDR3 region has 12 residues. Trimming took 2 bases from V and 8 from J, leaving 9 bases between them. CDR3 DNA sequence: TGTGCCAGCAGTTTAATGGTCGAGGGCTACACCTTC. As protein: CASSLMVEGYTF.

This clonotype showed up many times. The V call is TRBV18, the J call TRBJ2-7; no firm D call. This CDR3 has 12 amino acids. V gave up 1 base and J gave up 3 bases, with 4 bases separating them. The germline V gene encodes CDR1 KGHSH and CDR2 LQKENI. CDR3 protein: CASSPRHYEQYF. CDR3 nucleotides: TGTGCCAGCTCACCACGACACTACGAGCAGTACTTC.

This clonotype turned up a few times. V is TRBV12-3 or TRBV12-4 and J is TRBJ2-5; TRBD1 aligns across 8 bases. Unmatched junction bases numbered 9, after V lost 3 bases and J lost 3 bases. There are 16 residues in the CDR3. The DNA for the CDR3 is TGTGCCAGCAGTTTTCTGAAGCAGGACAGGGAAGAGACCCAGTACTTC. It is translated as CASSFLKQDREETQYF.

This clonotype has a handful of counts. CDR3 region: CASSFVEGKKNQPQHF. The CDR3 DNA reads as TGTGCCAGCAGTTTCGTCGAGGGGAAGAAGAATCAGCCCCAGCATTTT. The chain has TRBV27 and TRBJ1-5; perhaps TRBD1 as D (5 bases). The CDR3 is 16 residues long. Germline loops: CDR1 MNHEY, CDR2 SMNVEV (reference sequence). V was cut by 3 bases and J by 4 bases, with 16 bases left in between.

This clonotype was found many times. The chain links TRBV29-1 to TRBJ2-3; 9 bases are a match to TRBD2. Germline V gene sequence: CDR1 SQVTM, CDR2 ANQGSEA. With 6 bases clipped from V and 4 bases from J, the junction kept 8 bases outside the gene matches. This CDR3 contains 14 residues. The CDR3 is CSVMASGTADTQYF. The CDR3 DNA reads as TGCAGCGTGATGGCTAGCGGGACTGCAGATACGCAGTATTTT.

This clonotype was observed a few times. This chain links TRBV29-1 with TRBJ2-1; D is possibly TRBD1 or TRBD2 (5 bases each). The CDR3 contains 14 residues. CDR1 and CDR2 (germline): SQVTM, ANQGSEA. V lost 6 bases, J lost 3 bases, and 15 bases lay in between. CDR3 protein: CSVAPGRLYNEQFF. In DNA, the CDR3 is TGCAGCGTCGCACCGGGACGCCTCTACAATGAGCAGTTCTTC.

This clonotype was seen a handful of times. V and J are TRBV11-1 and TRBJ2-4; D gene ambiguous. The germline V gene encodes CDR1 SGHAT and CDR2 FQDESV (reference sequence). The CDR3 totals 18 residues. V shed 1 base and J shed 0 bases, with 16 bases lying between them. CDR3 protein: CASSLGDLTPLAKNIQYF. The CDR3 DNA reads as TGTGCCAGCAGCTTAGGAGATTTGACACCACTAGCCAAAAACATTCAGTACTTC.

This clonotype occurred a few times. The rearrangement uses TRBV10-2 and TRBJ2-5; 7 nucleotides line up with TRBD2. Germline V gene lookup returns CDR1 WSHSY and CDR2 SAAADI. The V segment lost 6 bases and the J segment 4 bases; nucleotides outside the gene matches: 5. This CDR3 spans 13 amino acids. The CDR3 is CASRGGSRETQYF. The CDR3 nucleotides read TGCGCCAGCAGGGGCGGGAGCAGAGAGACCCAGTACTTC.

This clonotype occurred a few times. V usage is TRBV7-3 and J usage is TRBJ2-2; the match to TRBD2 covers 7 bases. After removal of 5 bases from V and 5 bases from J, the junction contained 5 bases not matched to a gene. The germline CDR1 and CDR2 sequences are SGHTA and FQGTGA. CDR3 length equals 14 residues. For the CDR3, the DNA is TGTGCCAGCAGCAATGGAGCGGGAACCGGGGAGCTGTTTTTT. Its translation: CASSNGAGTGELFF. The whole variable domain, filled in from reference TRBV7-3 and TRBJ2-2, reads GAGVSQTPSNKVTEKGKYVELRCDPISGHTALYWYRQSLGQGPEFLIYFQGTGAADDSGLPNDRFFAVRPEGSVSTLKIQRTERGDSAVYLCASSNGAGTGELFFGEGSRLTVL.

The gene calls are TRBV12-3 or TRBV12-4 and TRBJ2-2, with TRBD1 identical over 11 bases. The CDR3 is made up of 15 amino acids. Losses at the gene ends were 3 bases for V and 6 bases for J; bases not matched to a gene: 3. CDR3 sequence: CASSFGTGGPGELFF. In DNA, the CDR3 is TGTGCCAGCAGTTTCGGGACAGGGGGTCCCGGGGAGCTGTTTTTT.

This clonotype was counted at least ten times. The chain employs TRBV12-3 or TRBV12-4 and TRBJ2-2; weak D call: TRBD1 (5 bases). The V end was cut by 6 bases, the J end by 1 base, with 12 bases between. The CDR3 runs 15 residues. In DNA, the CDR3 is TGTGCCAGCAGGATGATAACAGGGAACACCGGGGAGCTGTTTTTT. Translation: CASRMITGNTGELFF.

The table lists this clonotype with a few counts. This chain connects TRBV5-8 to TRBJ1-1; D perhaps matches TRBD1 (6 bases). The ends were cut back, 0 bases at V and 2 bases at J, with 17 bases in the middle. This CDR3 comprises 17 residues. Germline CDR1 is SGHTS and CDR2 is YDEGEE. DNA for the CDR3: TGTGCCAGCAGCTTGGGGGTAATCCGACAGGCCAACACTGAAGCTTTCTTT. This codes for CASSLGVIRQANTEAFF.

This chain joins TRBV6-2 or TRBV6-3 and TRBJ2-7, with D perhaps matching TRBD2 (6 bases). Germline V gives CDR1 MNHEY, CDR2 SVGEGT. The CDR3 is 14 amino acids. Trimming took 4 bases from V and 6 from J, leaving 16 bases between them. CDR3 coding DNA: TGTGCCAGCAGTTCTCCCCGGAGGGCCATCGAGCAGTACTTC. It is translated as CASSSPRRAIEQYF.

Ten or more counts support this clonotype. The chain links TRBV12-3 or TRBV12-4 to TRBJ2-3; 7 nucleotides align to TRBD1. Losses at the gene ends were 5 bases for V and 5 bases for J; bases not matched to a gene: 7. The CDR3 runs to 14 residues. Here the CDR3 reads CASSRQGVLDTQYF. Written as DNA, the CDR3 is TGTGCCAGCAGTCGACAGGGAGTTTTAGATACGCAGTATTTT.

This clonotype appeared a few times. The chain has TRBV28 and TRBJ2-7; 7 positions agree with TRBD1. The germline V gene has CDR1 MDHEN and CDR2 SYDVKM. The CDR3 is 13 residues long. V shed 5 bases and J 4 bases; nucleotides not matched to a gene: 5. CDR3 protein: CASSPGTVYEQYF. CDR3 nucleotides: TGTGCCAGCAGTCCTGGGACAGTTTACGAGCAGTACTTC. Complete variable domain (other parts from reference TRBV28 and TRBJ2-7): DVKVTQSSRYLVKRTGEKVFLECVQDMDHENMFWYRQDPGLGLRLIYFSYDVKMKEKGDIPEGYSVSREKKERFSLILESASTNQTSMYLCASSPGTVYEQYFGPGTRLTVT.

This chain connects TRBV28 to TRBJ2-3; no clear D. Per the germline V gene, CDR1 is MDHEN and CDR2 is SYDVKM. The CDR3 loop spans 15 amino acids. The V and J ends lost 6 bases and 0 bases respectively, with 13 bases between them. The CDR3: CASSRHQTSTDTQYF. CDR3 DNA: TGTGCCAGCAGCCGCCATCAGACTAGCACAGATACGCAGTATTTT.

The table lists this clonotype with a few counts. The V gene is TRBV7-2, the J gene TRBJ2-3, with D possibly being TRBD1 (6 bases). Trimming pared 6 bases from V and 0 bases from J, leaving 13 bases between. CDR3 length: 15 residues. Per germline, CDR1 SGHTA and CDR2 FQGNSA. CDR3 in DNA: TGTGCCAGCAGTTGGTGGACAGCTAGCACAGATACGCAGTATTTT. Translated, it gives CASSWWTASTDTQYF.

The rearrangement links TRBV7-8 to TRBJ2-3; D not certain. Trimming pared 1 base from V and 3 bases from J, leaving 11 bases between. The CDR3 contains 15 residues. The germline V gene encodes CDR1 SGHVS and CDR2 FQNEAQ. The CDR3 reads CASSLDFLWTDTQYF. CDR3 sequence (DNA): TGTGCCAGCAGCTTAGACTTTCTATGGACAGATACGCAGTATTTT. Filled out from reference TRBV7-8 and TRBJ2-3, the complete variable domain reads GAGVSQSPRYKVAKRGQDVALRCDPISGHVSLFWYQQALGQGPEFLTYFQNEAQLDKSGLPSDRFFAERPEGSVSTLKIQRTQQEDSAVYLCASSLDFLWTDTQYFGPGTRLTVL.

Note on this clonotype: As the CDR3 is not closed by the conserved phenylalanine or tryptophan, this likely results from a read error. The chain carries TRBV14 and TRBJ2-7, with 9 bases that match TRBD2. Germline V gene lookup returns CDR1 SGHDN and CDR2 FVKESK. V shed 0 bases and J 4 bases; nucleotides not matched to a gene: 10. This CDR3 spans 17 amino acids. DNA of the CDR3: TGTGCCAGCAGCCAAGAGGCCCCGGGACTAGCAGGATACGAGCAGTACTCC. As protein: CASSQEAPGLAGYEQYS.

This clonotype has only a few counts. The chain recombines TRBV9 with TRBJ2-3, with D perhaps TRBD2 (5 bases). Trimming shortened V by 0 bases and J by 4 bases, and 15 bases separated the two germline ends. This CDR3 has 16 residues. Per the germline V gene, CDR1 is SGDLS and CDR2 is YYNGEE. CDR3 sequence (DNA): TGTGCCAGCAGCGTAGGCCCGCCCGGGGTGCCAGATACGCAGTATTTT. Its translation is CASSVGPPGVPDTQYF.